This T cell receptor beta chain was documented in a study of response to subunit inactivated influenza vaccine. This CDR3 region has 13 residues. V lost 6 bases and J 0 bases, leaving 9 bases between the germline ends. TCRdb re-called the RT-PCR reads with MiXCR, one entry per CDR3 protein. The repertoire holds roughly 190,000 distinct CDR3 sequences, with 13% to 15% as singletons. This clonotype was counted ten times or more. The rearrangement joins TRBV12-3 or TRBV12-4 to TRBJ2-7; D may correspond to TRBD1 or TRBD2 (6 bases each). This sample comprised CD8+ T cells sorted from PBMCs, obtained 4 to 6 days after vaccination. The TCR comes from a man aged 45 to 65 who received an inactivated influenza vaccine. The CDR3 reads CASSWGASYEQYF. The CDR3, as DNA: TGTGCCAGCAGCTGGGGGGCCTCCTACGAGCAGTACTTC.